The 8 T cell receptor beta chains listed next were all sequenced from one sample in a study of blood T cells in healthy people across ages. A second PCR of roughly 7 to 11 cycles used a sample-barcoded 5' primer and a J-beta primer mix. TCRdb reprocessed the 5' RACE reads via MiXCR and lists one record per CDR3 protein. The table has 540,000 or so distinct CDR3 sequences, around 48% seen once. The specimen was blood. All receptors come from an elderly man in good health.

This clonotype turned up a few times. The chain combines TRBV10-3 with TRBJ2-5; TRBD1 agrees at 8 bases. The CDR3 loop spans 15 amino acids. V shed 4 bases and J 1 base; nucleotides not matched to a gene: 5. The germline V gene has CDR1 ENHRY and CDR2 SYGVKD. Here the CDR3 reads CAISAPGTGQETQYF. DNA of the CDR3: TGTGCCATCAGTGCACCCGGGACAGGCCAAGAGACCCAGTACTTC.

The CDR3 nucleotides read TGCAGTGCATGGCAGGGGGCCGAGACCCAGTACTTC. This sequence encodes CSAWQGAETQYF. This rearrangement joins TRBV20-1 to TRBJ2-7; TRBD1 matches at 8 bases. The tail of the sequence fits TRBJ2-5 better, so the J call may be wrong. The CDR3 extends over 12 amino acids. Per the germline V gene, CDR1 is DFQATT and CDR2 is SNEGSKA (reference sequence).

This clonotype appeared once. The J gene is TRBJ2-2, the V gene TRBV7-2; possibly TRBD1 or TRBD2 for D (5 bases each). The CDR3 runs to 15 residues. V was pared by 1 base and J by 5 bases, with 11 bases between. Germline V gene lookup returns CDR1 SGHTA and CDR2 FQGNSA. The DNA of the CDR3 is TGTGCCAGCAGCTTAGGGCAGGGACGGACCGGGGAGCTGTTTTTT. This gives the protein CASSLGQGRTGELFF. The variable domain in full, with the rest retrieved from reference TRBV7-2 and TRBJ2-2, is GAGVSQSPSNKVTEKGKDVELRCDPISGHTALYWYRQSLGQGLEFLIYFQGNSAPDKSGLPSDRFSAERTGGSVSTLTIQRTQQEDSAVYLCASSLGQGRTGELFFGEGSRLTVL.

The chain uses TRBV24-1 and TRBJ2-1; perhaps D is TRBD1 or TRBD2 (6 bases each). V gave up 1 base and J gave up 7 bases, with 19 bases separating them. CDR1 is KGHDR, CDR2 SFDVKD, per germline. The CDR3 is 17 residues long. The CDR3 protein is CATSDFLRGTGVNEQFF. In DNA form, the CDR3 reads TGTGCCACCAGTGATTTCCTCAGGGGCACGGGGGTGAATGAGCAGTTCTTC.

The chain is built from TRBV6-2 or TRBV6-3 and TRBJ2-1, with 8 positions matching TRBD1. CDR3 size: 14 residues. After removal of 7 bases from V and 5 bases from J, the junction contained 7 bases not matched to a gene. Germline V gene data show CDR1 as MNHEY and CDR2 as SVGEGT. The CDR3 spells CASIMDREDNEQFF. CDR3 DNA: TGTGCCAGCATAATGGACAGGGAGGACAATGAGCAGTTCTTC.

In this sample, this clonotype turned up many times. This chain uses TRBV6-6 with TRBJ2-1, with D perhaps TRBD2 (6 bases). The germline V gene encodes CDR1 MNHNY and CDR2 SVGAGI (reference sequence). CDR3 length: 17 residues. V shed 4 bases and J shed 8 bases, with 24 bases lying between them. CDR3 sequence (DNA): TGTGCCAGCAGTTCCGGGCGGGAACTCCACGCGGGCGATGAGCAGTTCTTC. Protein sequence: CASSSGRELHAGDEQFF.

This clonotype was seen a single time. The rearrangement links TRBV7-2 to TRBJ1-1; TRBD1 matches at 9 bases. CDR3 length: 14 amino acids. Trimming cost V 5 bases and J 10 bases; bases outside gene matches: 11. Germline loops: CDR1 SGHTA, CDR2 FQGNSA. The CDR3 region is CASSLTGQGSVAFF. Here the CDR3 DNA reads TGTGCCAGCAGCCTAACGGGACAGGGTTCTGTAGCTTTCTTT. Full variable domain (remainder filled in from reference TRBV7-2 and TRBJ1-1): GAGVSQSPSNKVTEKGKDVELRCDPISGHTALYWYRQSLGQGLEFLIYFQGNSAPDKSGLPSDRFSAERTGGSVSTLTIQRTQQEDSAVYLCASSLTGQGSVAFFGQGTRLTVV.

V usage is TRBV24-1 and J usage is TRBJ2-7; D may be TRBD2 (6 bases). CDR3 size: 14 residues. Per the germline V gene, CDR1 is KGHDR and CDR2 is SFDVKD. V lost 3 bases and J 7 bases, leaving 15 bases between the germline ends. The CDR3 loop is CATSDGGFGNEQYF. CDR3 bases: TGTGCCACCAGTGATGGGGGGTTCGGGAATGAGCAGTACTTC.